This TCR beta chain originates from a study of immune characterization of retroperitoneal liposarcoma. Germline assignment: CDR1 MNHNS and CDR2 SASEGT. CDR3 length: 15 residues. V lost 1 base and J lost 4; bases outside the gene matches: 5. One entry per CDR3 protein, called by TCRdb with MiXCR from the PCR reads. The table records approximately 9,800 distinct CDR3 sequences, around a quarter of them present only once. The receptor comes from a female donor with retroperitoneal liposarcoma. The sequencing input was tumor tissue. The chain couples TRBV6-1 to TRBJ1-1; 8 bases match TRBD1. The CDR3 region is CASSEGTGTGTEAFF. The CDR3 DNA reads TGTGCCAGCAGTGAAGGGACAGGGACGGGCACTGAAGCTTTCTTT.